One and the same sample provided the 2 T cell receptor beta chains below, sequenced in a study of blood T cell repertoires in COVID-19 (TCRdb year 2020). Library generation was performed with the immunoSEQ multiplex PCR assay. TCRdb limited this immuneACCESS table to in-frame rearrangements with V and J called. A share of clones is missing; checked studies link under half to unresolved V genes, and the rest is unexplained. This sample is represented by 150,000 to 200,000 clones; around 82% of them were singletons. Together, the top ten hold approximately 2.4% of the sample. What was sequenced was peripheral blood. These receptors all stem from a human donor with acute or convalescent COVID-19. The donor label of this sample is uncertain.

The chain joins TRBV10-2 to TRBJ2-1, with TRBD1 identical over 7 bases. CDR1 and CDR2 (germline): WSHSY, SAAADI. V gave up 6 bases and J gave up 1 base; unmatched junction bases: 6. The CDR3 has 15 amino acids. CDR3 DNA sequence: TGCGCCAGCAGAGCAGGGGGATTTTCCTACAATGAGCAGTTCTTC. Translation: CASRAGGFSYNEQFF.

V is TRBV3-1 (or the pseudogene TRBV3-2) and J is TRBJ1-1; D is ambiguous. Germline values: CDR1 LGHDT, CDR2 YNNKEL (reference sequence). The CDR3 totals 14 residues. V shed 1 base and J shed 1 base, with 7 bases lying between them. Here the CDR3 reads CASSQGLRNTEAFF. The CDR3 nucleotides read TGTGCCAGCAGCCAAGGTCTAAGGAACACTGAAGCTTTCTTT.